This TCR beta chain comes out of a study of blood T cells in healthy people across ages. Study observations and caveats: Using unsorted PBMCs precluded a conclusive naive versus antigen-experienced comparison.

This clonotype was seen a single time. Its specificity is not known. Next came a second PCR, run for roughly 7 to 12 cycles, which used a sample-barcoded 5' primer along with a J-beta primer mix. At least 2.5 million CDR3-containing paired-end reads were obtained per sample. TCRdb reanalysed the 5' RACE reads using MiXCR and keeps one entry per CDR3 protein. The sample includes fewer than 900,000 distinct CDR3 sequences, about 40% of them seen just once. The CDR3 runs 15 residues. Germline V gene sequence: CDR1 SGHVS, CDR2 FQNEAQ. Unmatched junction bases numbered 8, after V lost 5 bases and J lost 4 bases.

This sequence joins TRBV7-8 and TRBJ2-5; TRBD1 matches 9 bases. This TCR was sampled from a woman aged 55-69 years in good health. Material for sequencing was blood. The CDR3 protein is CASSQGTGQGETQYF. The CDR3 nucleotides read TGTGCCAGCAGCCAAGGGACAGGGCAAGGAGAGACCCAGTACTTC.